This TCR beta chain was found in a study of OX40 agonist ivuxolimab in advanced cancers. Profiled with immunoSEQ multiplex PCR; TCRdb holds only in-frame clones, not every one. Of over 85,000 clones listed, less than 90% were seen once; the top ten hold around 5.5%. Germline CDR1 SGHTA, CDR2 FQGNSA. V was pared by 5 bases and J by 0 bases, with 17 bases between. There are 17 residues in the CDR3. The chain carries TRBV7-2 and TRBJ2-1, with TRBD2 as a possible D gene (5 bases). The sequences come from CD4+ or CD8+ T cells sorted from blood, collected in a trial of the OX40 agonist ivuxolimab. This TCR was sampled from an adult with an advanced solid tumor such as melanoma, head and neck, liver or kidney cancer. The CDR3 DNA is TGTGCCAGCAGCCGAGTGGGGTGGAGGAGCTCCTACAATGAGCAGTTCTTC. It codes for CASSRVGWRSSYNEQFF.